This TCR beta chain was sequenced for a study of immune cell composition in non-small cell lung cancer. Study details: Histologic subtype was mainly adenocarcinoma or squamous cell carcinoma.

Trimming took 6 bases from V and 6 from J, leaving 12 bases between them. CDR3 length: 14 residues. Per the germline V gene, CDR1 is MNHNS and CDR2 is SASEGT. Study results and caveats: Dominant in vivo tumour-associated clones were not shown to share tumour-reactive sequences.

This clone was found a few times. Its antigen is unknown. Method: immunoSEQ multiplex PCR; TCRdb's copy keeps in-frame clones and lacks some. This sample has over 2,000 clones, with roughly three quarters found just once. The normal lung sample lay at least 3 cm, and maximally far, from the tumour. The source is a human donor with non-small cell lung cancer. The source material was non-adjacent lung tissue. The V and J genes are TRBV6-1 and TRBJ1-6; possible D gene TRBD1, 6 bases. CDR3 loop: CASSPDRANSPLHF. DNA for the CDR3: TGTGCCAGCAGCCCGGACAGAGCTAATTCACCCCTCCACTTT.